These 14 T cell receptor beta chains share one sample of origin, sequenced in a study of T-cell reconstitution after alpha-beta-depleted transplantation in children (dated by TCRdb to 2016 to 2017). Libraries were constructed by PCR. Instrument used: Illumina HiSeq 2500. Molecular barcoding was employed in the preparation of TCR libraries, with unique molecular identifiers being used to normalize TCRbeta repertoire quantification. TCRdb passed the public sequencing reads through fastp at Q25 and MiXCR, retaining productive beta sequences. Each CDR3 protein gets just one entry, which takes the most common genes and DNA from the rows behind it. This sample lists fewer than 550,000 distinct CDR3 sequences; 10% to 12% were detected once. The ten biggest clones cover 14% of the sample. Sample treatment or condition, as interpreted from the label and publication: allogeneic hematopoietic cell transplantation with graft depleted of TCRalphabeta T cells and CD19 B cells.

Sequenced here: PBMCs, mostly from graft donor cells, sampled 180 days after TCRalphabeta/CD19-depleted stem cell transplant. These receptors were collected from a female patient between 2 and 15 years old who had a stem cell transplant for aplastic anemia, so the T cells may come from the graft donor.

This clonotype has a count of ten or more. The rearrangement links TRBV7-8 to TRBJ2-1; D is unresolved. Germline V gene data show CDR1 as SGHVS and CDR2 as FQNEAQ. The CDR3 is 15 residues long. The germline V and J ends were trimmed by 0 bases and 0 bases, with 6 bases remaining between them. CDR3 bases: TGTGCCAGCAGCTTAGCCGGGTACTCCTACAATGAGCAGTTCTTC. Translating gives CASSLAGYSYNEQFF.

The table lists this clonotype with a few counts. The chain links TRBV6-1 to TRBJ2-3; 10 bases fit TRBD1. V shed 7 bases, J shed 5 bases, and the junction held 12 bases outside the gene matches. This CDR3 has 16 residues. From germline, CDR1 is MNHNS and CDR2 SASEGT. CDR3 residues: CASTPLDRDRGDTQYF. The CDR3 coding sequence is TGTGCCAGCACCCCCCTTGACCGGGACAGGGGAGATACGCAGTATTTT.

In its sample, this clonotype was seen many times. This chain connects TRBV29-1 to TRBJ2-7; no definite D call. The length of the CDR3 is 14 residues. Germline CDR1 SQVTM, CDR2 ANQGSEA. V was pared by 5 bases and J by 1 base, with 15 bases between. The CDR3 loop is CSVRYPGSSYEQYF. CDR3 sequence (DNA): TGCAGCGTTAGGTATCCGGGTAGTTCCTACGAGCAGTACTTC.

V is TRBV10-3 and J is TRBJ2-1; maybe TRBD2 (6 bases). Germline CDR1 and CDR2: ENHRY and SYGVKD. The CDR3 has 13 residues. V dropped 9 bases and J dropped 8 bases, with 17 bases sitting between them. In DNA, the CDR3 is TGTGCCATTACTAGCTTCCTCCAGGATGAGCAGTTCTTC. Translating gives CAITSFLQDEQFF.

This clonotype has at least ten counts. The rearrangement joins TRBV5-1 to TRBJ2-5; D is perhaps TRBD1 (5 bases). V was shortened by 2 bases and J by 3 bases, with 11 bases between the two germline ends. The CDR3 length is 14 residues. Germline V gives CDR1 SGHRS, CDR2 YFSETQ. In nucleotides, the CDR3 is TGCGCCAGCAGCTTCCTCGCAGGGAAAGAGACCCAGTACTTC. It encodes CASSFLAGKETQYF.

In this sample, this clonotype turned up many times. The chain couples TRBV20-1 to TRBJ2-3, with a weak D call TRBD2 (6 bases). Germline V gene sequence: CDR1 DFQATT, CDR2 SNEGSKA (reference sequence). V lost 0 bases, J lost 0 bases, and 10 bases lay in between. The CDR3 contains 15 residues. CDR3 bases: TGCAGTGCTAGAGAACCGGGACTTAGCACAGATACGCAGTATTTT. Protein product: CSAREPGLSTDTQYF.

This clonotype was counted only a few times. The V and J genes are TRBV27 and TRBJ2-3, with 11 bases that match TRBD2. With V trimmed by 5 bases and J by 0 bases, 4 bases remained unmatched. Germline CDR1 reads MNHEY; CDR2 reads SMNVEV (reference sequence). The CDR3 is made up of 16 amino acids. The CDR3 is CASSHSGRASTDTQYF. The CDR3 coding sequence is TGTGCCAGCAGTCATAGCGGGAGGGCCAGCACAGATACGCAGTATTTT.

This chain uses TRBV20-1 with TRBJ2-7; D is possibly TRBD1 or TRBD2 (5 bases each). CDR1 and CDR2 from the germline V gene are DFQATT and SNEGSKA (reference sequence). Trimming took 2 bases from V and 7 from J, leaving 21 bases between them. The CDR3 runs 15 residues. The CDR3 spells CSARQNDRLRGEQYF. CDR3 sequence (DNA): TGCAGTGCTAGACAGAACGACCGCCTGAGGGGTGAGCAGTACTTC.

The rearrangement links TRBV7-9 to TRBJ2-1; D might be TRBD2 (6 bases). The germline CDR1 and CDR2 sequences are SEHNR and FQNEAQ (reference sequence). Trimming removed 2 bases from V and 2 bases from J, with 13 bases in between. The CDR3 extends over 16 amino acids. DNA for the CDR3: TGTGCCAGCAGCTTACGGCGGGGCCGGACCTACAATGAGCAGTTCTTC. It yields the protein CASSLRRGRTYNEQFF. The entire variable domain, with the rest obtained from reference TRBV7-9 and TRBJ2-1, is as follows: DTGVSQNPRHKITKRGQNVTFRCDPISEHNRLYWYRQTLGQGPEFLTYFQNEAQLEKSRLLSDRFSAERPKGSFSTLEIQRTEQGDSAMYLCASSLRRGRTYNEQFFGPGTRLTVL.

The chain combines TRBV14 with TRBJ2-1; 9 nucleotides line up with TRBD2. V lost 7 bases, J lost 3 bases, and 7 bases stayed unmatched. The germline CDR1 and CDR2 sequences are SGHDN and FVKESK. This CDR3 is built from 15 residues. CDR3 DNA: TGTGCCAGCAATCGCCCTAGCGGGAACTACAATGAGCAGTTCTTC. Protein sequence: CASNRPSGNYNEQFF.

This clonotype has more than one count but fewer than ten. The chain uses TRBV6-1 and TRBJ2-7; TRBD1 aligns across 8 bases. The CDR3 has 15 amino acids. V was clipped by 6 bases and J by 3 bases; unmatched bases: 10. From germline, CDR1 is MNHNS and CDR2 SASEGT. CDR3 in amino acids: CASSESGTGYYEQYF. In nucleotides, the CDR3 is TGTGCCAGCAGCGAGTCCGGGACAGGCTACTACGAGCAGTACTTC.

This clonotype was seen a few times. The CDR3 nucleotides are TGTGCCAGCAGCGTGGGGACAGGCTACACTGAAGCTTTCTTT. Translated, it gives CASSVGTGYTEAFF. This sequence joins TRBV7-9 and TRBJ1-1; the match to TRBD1 covers 8 bases. The CDR3 covers 14 residues. V dropped 5 bases and J dropped 3; count of bases not matched to a gene: 5. The germline V gene encodes CDR1 SEHNR and CDR2 FQNEAQ (reference sequence).

This clonotype occurred many times. The chain has TRBV15 and TRBJ2-5; TRBD1 is a possible D gene (6 bases). Germline CDR1 reads LNHNV; CDR2 reads YYDKDF (reference sequence). The CDR3 covers 16 residues. The V gene lost 5 bases and the J gene lost 5 bases, with 21 bases spanning the gap. The CDR3 nucleotides read TGTGCCACCAGCCCCATCTCGGGACACCCGAGGGAGACCCAGTACTTC. This gives the protein CATSPISGHPRETQYF. The full variable domain, rest sourced from reference TRBV15 and TRBJ2-5, is DAMVIQNPRYQVTQFGKPVTLSCSQTLNHNVMYWYQQKSSQAPKLLFHYYDKDFNNEADTPDNFQSRRPNTSFCFLDIRSPGLGDTAMYLCATSPISGHPRETQYFGPGTRLLVL.

This clonotype was counted at least ten times. CDR3 DNA: TGCAGCGTAGTACAGGGGGCGGGCTTCTTT. Its protein product is CSVVQGAGFF. The chain employs TRBV29-1 and TRBJ1-1, with 9 bases matching TRBD1. Germline CDR1 is SQVTM and CDR2 is ANQGSEA. The CDR3 spans 10 residues. Trimming removed 6 bases from V and 14 bases from J; junction bases left unmatched: 7.